Below are 5 T cell receptor beta chains sequenced from a single sample in a study of blood T cells in healthy people across ages. Using a J-beta primer mix together with a sample-barcoded 5' primer, a second PCR was run for about 6 to 11 cycles. TCRdb used MiXCR to reprocess the 5' RACE reads, holding one entry per CDR3 protein. The sample consists of 750,000 to 950,000 distinct CDR3 sequences, 25% to 35% of them appearing once. Separately, the same data were catalogued under a study of T cells of mothers and their children.

Sequenced sample: blood. The receptor set was obtained from a woman in her 40s in good health.

This clonotype was found a few times. This chain uses TRBV4-1 with TRBJ1-2; 8 positions agree with TRBD1. The CDR3 extends over 18 amino acids. The trim removed 3 bases at V and 0 bases at J, leaving 12 bases unmatched. Germline V gene data show CDR1 as MGHRA and CDR2 as YSYEKL. CDR3 protein: CASSQGINRDRSNYGYTF. For the CDR3, the DNA is TGCGCCAGCAGCCAGGGCATCAACCGGGACAGGTCTAACTATGGCTACACCTTC.

This clonotype was seen many times. The chain combines TRBV20-1 with TRBJ2-7; D may be TRBD1 or TRBD2 (6 bases each). From germline, CDR1 is DFQATT and CDR2 SNEGSKA (reference sequence). Trimming left V 3 bases short and J 3 bases short, with 15 bases between. The CDR3 runs 14 residues. DNA for the CDR3: TGCAGTGCTAGTACGGGGGCCCGCAGCTACGAGCAGTACTTC. Translated: CSASTGARSYEQYF.

The V gene is TRBV6-6, the J gene TRBJ1-2, with 7 positions matching TRBD1. Germline-derived CDR1 and CDR2 are MNHNY and SVGAGI (reference sequence). Unmatched junction bases numbered 8, after V lost 6 bases and J lost 4 bases. This CDR3 contains 14 residues. Written as DNA, the CDR3 is TGTGCCAGCAGACCACAGGGGAGTGGCTATGGCTACACCTTC. Translation: CASRPQGSGYGYTF.

The chain recombines TRBV28 with TRBJ1-6; D ambiguous. CDR3 length: 14 amino acids. Trimming removed 5 bases from V and 12 bases from J, with 17 bases in between. Per the germline V gene, CDR1 is MDHEN and CDR2 is SYDVKM. The CDR3 loop is CASSATVHLGPLHF. CDR3 in DNA: TGTGCCAGCAGTGCAACCGTCCACTTGGGACCCCTCCACTTT.

The CDR3 protein is CASSRDREQYF. Written as DNA, the CDR3 is TGTGCCAGCAGCCGGGACAGGGAGCAGTACTTC. The V call is TRBV7-2, the J call TRBJ2-7; TRBD1 matches at 8 bases. CDR1 is SGHTA and CDR2 is FQGNSA in the germline V gene. V trimming: 5 bases; J trimming: 7 bases; junction bases outside the gene matches: 1. This CDR3 has 11 amino acids.